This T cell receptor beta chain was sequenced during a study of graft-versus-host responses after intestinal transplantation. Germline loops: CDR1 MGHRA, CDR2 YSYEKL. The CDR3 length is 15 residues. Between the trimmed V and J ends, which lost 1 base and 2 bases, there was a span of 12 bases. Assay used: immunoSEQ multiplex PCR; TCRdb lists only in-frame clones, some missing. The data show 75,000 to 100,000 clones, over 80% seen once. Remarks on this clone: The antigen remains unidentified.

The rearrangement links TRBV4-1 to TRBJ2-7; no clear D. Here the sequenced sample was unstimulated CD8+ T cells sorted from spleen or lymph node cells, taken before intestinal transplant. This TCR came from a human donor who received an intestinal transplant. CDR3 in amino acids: CASSQGPGTTYEQYF. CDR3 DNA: TGCGCCAGCAGCCAAGGGCCCGGCACCACCTACGAGCAGTACTTC.